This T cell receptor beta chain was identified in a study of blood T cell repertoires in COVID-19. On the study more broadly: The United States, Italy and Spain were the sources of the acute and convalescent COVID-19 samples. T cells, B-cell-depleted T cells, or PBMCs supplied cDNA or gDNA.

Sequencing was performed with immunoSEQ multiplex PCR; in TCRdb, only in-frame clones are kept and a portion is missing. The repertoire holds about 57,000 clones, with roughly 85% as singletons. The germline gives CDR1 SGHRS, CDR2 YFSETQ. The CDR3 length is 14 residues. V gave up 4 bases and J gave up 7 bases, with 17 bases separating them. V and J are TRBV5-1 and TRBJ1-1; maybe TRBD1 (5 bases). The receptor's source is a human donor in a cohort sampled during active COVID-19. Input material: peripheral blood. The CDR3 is CASSQKDATGEAFF. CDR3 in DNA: TGCGCCAGCAGCCAGAAGGACGCTACAGGTGAAGCTTTCTTT.